This T cell receptor beta chain was recorded in a study of T cell repertoires in cytomegalovirus infection. On the study more broadly: Public TCR beta signature analysis indicated the presence of both CMV infection and matching HLA type.

General study points: Dominating the ex vivo response were TCR beta clonotypes that were CMV-specific and HLA-C-restricted. Using cumulative public TCR beta family frequency, the authors identified those who carried CMV together with the relevant HLA.

This clonotype was seen ten or more times. Antigen: not known. Germline V gene sequence: CDR1 SGHTA, CDR2 FQGTGA. CDR3 size: 17 residues. V was trimmed by 4 bases and J by 0 bases, leaving 15 bases between them. One entry per CDR3 protein, called by TCRdb with MiXCR from the reads. The repertoire holds approximately 630,000 distinct CDR3 sequences, with more than 20% as singletons. V and J are TRBV7-3 and TRBJ2-2; D might be TRBD2 (7 bases). Source material: CD8+ T cells from PBMCs. The origin of this receptor is a human donor in good health (CMV status not recorded). Some clones in this sample may be carry-over from other donors' samples. CDR3 amino acids: CASSSFEGGANTGELFF. Written as DNA, the CDR3 is TGTGCCAGCAGCTCCTTCGAAGGGGGGGCGAACACCGGGGAGCTGTTTTTT.